The present T cell receptor beta chain was sequenced within a study of early T cells in non-severe SARS-CoV-2 infection. Study-wide context: The study sequenced bulk RNA from unsorted whole blood, with chains unpaired.

Individually, cDNA molecules had unique molecular identifiers attached to them. Via MiXCR, TCRdb re-called the 5' RACE reads, giving one row per CDR3 protein. This sample has about 20,000 distinct CDR3 sequences, with 4.8% found just once. This clonotype was detected ten times or more. Its antigen is not identified. Germline V gene lookup returns CDR1 MGHRA and CDR2 YSYEKL. This CDR3 has 16 amino acids. Trimming took 1 base from V and 5 from J; bases not matched to a gene: 10. General study results and limits: Anti-spike CD8 responses were favored in VDJdb matching, and private and CD4 specificities were missed.

Input material: whole blood. The J gene is TRBJ2-7, the V gene TRBV4-1; 8 nucleotides line up with TRBD1. The receptor was derived from an adult who was a healthcare worker with PCR-confirmed SARS-CoV-2 infection or an uninfected control (not recorded which). CDR3 amino acids: CASSQATGQGPNEQYF. The CDR3 DNA reads as TGCGCCAGCAGCCAAGCTACCGGACAGGGACCTAACGAGCAGTACTTC.